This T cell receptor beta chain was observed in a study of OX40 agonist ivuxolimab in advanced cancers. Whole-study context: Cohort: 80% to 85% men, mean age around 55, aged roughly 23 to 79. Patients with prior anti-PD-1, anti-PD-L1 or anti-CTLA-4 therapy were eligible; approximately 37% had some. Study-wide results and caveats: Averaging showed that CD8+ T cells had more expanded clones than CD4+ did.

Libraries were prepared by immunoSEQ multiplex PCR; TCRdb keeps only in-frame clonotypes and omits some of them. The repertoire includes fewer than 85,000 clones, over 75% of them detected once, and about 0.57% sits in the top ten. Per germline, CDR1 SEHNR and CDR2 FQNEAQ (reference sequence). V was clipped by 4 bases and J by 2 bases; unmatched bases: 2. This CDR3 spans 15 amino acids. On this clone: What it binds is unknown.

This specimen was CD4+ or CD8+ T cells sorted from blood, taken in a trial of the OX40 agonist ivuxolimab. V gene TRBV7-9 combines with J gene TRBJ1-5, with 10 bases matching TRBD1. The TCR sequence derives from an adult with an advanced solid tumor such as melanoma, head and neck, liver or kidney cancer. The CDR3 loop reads CASSYGTGGNQPQHF. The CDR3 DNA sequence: TGTGCCAGCAGCTACGGGACAGGGGGCAATCAGCCCCAGCATTTT.